The TCR beta chain under discussion was sequenced for a study of blood T cell repertoires in COVID-19. Study information: COVID-19 samples, acute and convalescent, were from the United States, Italy and Spain. PBMCs, B-cell-depleted T cells, or T cells were the source of the cDNA or gDNA that made up the material.

Trimming at V came to 0 bases and at J to 5 bases, leaving 6 bases not matched to a gene. The V gene's germline CDR1 is SGHDN and CDR2 FVKESK. The CDR3 has 17 amino acids. Authors' methods: Reference gene primer amplification gave nucleated cell count estimates. Some clones are missing from TCRdb's copy, which holds only in-frame ones; the method was immunoSEQ multiplex PCR. V and J calls and clone size are given by that table; D and trimming were obtained from the DNA. Among some 25,000 clones listed, 85% to 95% were seen once. The origin of this receptor is a woman aged 50 to 60 with active COVID-19. The specimen was peripheral blood. The rearrangement links TRBV14 to TRBJ2-1, with 11 bases aligning to TRBD2. Written as DNA, the CDR3 is TGTGCCAGCAGCCAAGATCGACTAGCGGGGCCCCACAATGAGCAGTTCTTC. Encoded protein: CASSQDRLAGPHNEQFF.